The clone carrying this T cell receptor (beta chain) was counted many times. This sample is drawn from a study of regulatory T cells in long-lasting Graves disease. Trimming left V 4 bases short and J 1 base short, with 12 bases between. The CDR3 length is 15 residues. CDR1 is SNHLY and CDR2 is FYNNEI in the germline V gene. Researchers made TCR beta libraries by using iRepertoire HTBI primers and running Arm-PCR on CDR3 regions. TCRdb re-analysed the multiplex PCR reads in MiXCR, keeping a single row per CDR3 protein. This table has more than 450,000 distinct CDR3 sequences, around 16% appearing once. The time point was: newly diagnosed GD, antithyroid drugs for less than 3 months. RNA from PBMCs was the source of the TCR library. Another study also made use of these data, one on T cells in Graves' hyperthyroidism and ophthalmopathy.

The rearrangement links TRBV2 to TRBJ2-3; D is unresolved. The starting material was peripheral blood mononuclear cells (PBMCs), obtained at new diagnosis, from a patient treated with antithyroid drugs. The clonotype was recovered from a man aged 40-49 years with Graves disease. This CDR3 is CASSAIAERTDTQYF. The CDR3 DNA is TGTGCCAGCAGTGCAATTGCGGAGCGCACAGATACGCAGTATTTT.